Below, one T cell receptor beta chain is given with its context. The length of the CDR3 is 16 residues. Germline lookup yields CDR1 MNHNS and CDR2 SASEGT. J lost 1 base, V lost 1 base, and 4 bases had no gene match. The data were taken from a study of T cell changes during pregnancy in multiple sclerosis. Measured with immunoSEQ multiplex PCR; TCRdb has only the in-frame clones, and not every one. The table lists around 47,000 clones, 94% of them singletons. V and J are TRBV6-1 and TRBJ1-5; 7 bases agree with TRBD1. This TCR was recovered from a female donor with multiple sclerosis, enrolled in a pregnancy study. The sequenced sample was CD8+ T cells from peripheral blood mononuclear cells, obtained in the first trimester of pregnancy. The CDR3 loop is CASSEERGQSNQPQHF. CDR3 in DNA: TGTGCCAGCAGTGAAGAAAGGGGGCAGAGCAATCAGCCCCAGCATTTT.